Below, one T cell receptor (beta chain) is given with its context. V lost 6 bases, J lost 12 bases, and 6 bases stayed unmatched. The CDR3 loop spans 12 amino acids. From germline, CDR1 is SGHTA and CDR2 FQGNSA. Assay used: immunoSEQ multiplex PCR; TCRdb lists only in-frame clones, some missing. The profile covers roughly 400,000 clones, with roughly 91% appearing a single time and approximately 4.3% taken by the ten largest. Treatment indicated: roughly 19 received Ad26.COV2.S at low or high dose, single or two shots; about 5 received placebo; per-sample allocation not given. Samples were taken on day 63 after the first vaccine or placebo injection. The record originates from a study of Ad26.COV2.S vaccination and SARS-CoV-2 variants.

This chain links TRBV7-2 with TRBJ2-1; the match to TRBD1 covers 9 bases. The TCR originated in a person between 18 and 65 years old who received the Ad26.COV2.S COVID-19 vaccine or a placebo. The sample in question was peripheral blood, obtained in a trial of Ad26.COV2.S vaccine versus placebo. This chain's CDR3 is CASRSTGGGQFF. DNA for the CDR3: TGTGCCAGCAGGTCTACAGGGGGCGGGCAGTTCTTC.